The 25 T cell receptor beta chains below come from one sample, sequenced in a study of human T cells and chemical hapten exposure (dated by TCRdb to about 2021). The time point label, as the study defines it: patch test 3, about 24 weeks after DPC sensitization. The treatment or condition label here, explained by the study, means: therapeutic diphenylcyclopropenone sensitization with weekly scalp DPC. Receptor libraries were prepared by RACE. These reads were obtained on a NextSeq 500. TCRdb redid the processing of the public reads, applying fastp at Q25 and MiXCR, and retained in-frame beta chains. Records with the same CDR3 protein are collapsed into one entry carrying the most frequent genes and DNA. The sample profile shows tens of thousands of distinct CDR3 sequences; over 8.5% of them were found once. The biggest ten clones account for more than 1.3% of the sample. Sample: whole blood, taken in connection with sensitization to the hapten diphenylcyclopropenone (DPC). Receptor source: a woman in her forties or fifties with alopecia areata. Some clones in this sample may be carry-over from other donors' samples.

The gene calls are TRBV7-8 and TRBJ1-1; the D is unclear. The ends were cut back, 5 bases at V and 5 bases at J, with 24 bases in the middle. The CDR3 spans 17 residues. Germline V gene sequence: CDR1 SGHVS, CDR2 FQNEAQ. CDR3 sequence reads: CASSGDGLSYEWTEAFF. In DNA form, the CDR3 reads TGTGCCAGCAGCGGAGACGGGCTCTCTTATGAATGGACTGAAGCTTTCTTT.

This clonotype was recorded a few times. The chain couples TRBV4-3 to TRBJ1-4; no definite D call. The length of the CDR3 is 19 residues. In germline, CDR1 is LGHNA, CDR2 YSLEER. V lost 0 bases to trimming and J lost 1 base, with 18 bases between them. This CDR3 reads CASSQDLIDTRLTNEKLFF. CDR3 nucleotide sequence: TGCGCCAGCAGCCAAGATCTTATCGACACCCGATTAACTAATGAAAAACTGTTTTTT.

In its sample, this clonotype was seen a few times. The CDR3 sequence is CSVPRDGNQPQHF. The CDR3 DNA is TGCAGTGTTCCGAGGGACGGCAATCAGCCCCAGCATTTT. This chain connects TRBV20-1 to TRBJ1-5, with D tentatively TRBD1 (5 bases). Germline lookup yields CDR1 DFQATT and CDR2 SNEGSKA (reference sequence). With 7 bases removed from V and 2 bases from J, the gap between germline ends came to 12 bases. This CDR3 is 13 amino acids long.

This clonotype showed up just a few times. The chain employs TRBV7-9 and TRBJ2-7; D uncertain. Trimming shortened V by 2 bases and J by 3 bases, and 14 bases separated the two germline ends. CDR3 size: 15 residues. Germline V gene data show CDR1 as SEHNR and CDR2 as FQNEAQ (reference sequence). The CDR3: CASSLSRSPGYEQYF. The CDR3 bases are TGTGCCAGCAGCTTAAGTCGCAGCCCAGGCTACGAGCAGTACTTC. Drawing the rest from reference TRBV7-9 and TRBJ2-7, the complete variable domain is DTGVSQNPRHKITKRGQNVTFRCDPISEHNRLYWYRQTLGQGPEFLTYFQNEAQLEKSRLLSDRFSAERPKGSFSTLEIQRTEQGDSAMYLCASSLSRSPGYEQYFGPGTRLTVT.

This clonotype showed up many times. V is TRBV12-3 or TRBV12-4 and J is TRBJ2-1; the D gene is possibly TRBD2 (6 bases). Trimming removed 1 base from V and 9 bases from J, with 10 bases in between. The CDR3 runs 13 residues. The DNA of the CDR3 is TGTGCCAGCAGTTTAGGGCCGGGACTTGAGCAGTTCTTC. It yields the protein CASSLGPGLEQFF.

In this sample, this clonotype turned up many times. The CDR3 reads CASSRTVNTEAFF. In DNA form, the CDR3 reads TGTGCCAGCAGCCGGACAGTGAACACTGAAGCTTTCTTT. This rearrangement joins TRBV3-1 to TRBJ1-1; D may be TRBD1 (6 bases). V lost 4 bases and J lost 0, with 6 bases in between. This CDR3 spans 13 amino acids. Germline CDR1 is LGHDT and CDR2 is YNNKEL (reference sequence).

This clonotype was observed a handful of times. This chain links TRBV4-2 with TRBJ2-3; D gene unclear. CDR1 and CDR2 (germline): LGHNA, YNFKEQ. Trimming removed 4 bases at V and 1 base at J, with 15 bases between. The CDR3 extends over 16 amino acids. This CDR3 reads CASSPLEGSGTDTQYF. The CDR3, as DNA: TGTGCCAGCAGCCCACTGGAAGGATCTGGCACAGATACGCAGTATTTT.

In its sample, this clonotype was seen many times. The J gene is TRBJ1-5, the V gene TRBV27; a possible D gene is TRBD1 (5 bases). Trimming cost V 2 bases and J 9 bases, with 11 bases left between them. The CDR3 consists of 13 residues. Germline CDR1 MNHEY, CDR2 SMNVEV (reference sequence). The CDR3 sequence: CASSLGRGRPQHF. CDR3 nucleotide sequence: TGTGCCAGCAGTTTAGGGAGGGGACGGCCCCAGCATTTT.

This clonotype showed up many times. This chain joins TRBV4-1 and TRBJ2-7; D possibly corresponds to TRBD2 (5 bases). The CDR3 spans 16 residues. Trimming cost V 4 bases and J 0 bases, with 16 bases left between them. Per germline, CDR1 MGHRA and CDR2 YSYEKL. The CDR3 region is CASSPEALASSYEQYF. The DNA for the CDR3 is TGCGCCAGCAGCCCCGAGGCTCTAGCTTCCTCCTACGAGCAGTACTTC.

This chain uses TRBV20-1 with TRBJ2-3; D call uncertain. The CDR3 loop spans 13 amino acids. Germline V gives CDR1 DFQATT, CDR2 SNEGSKA (reference sequence). Trimming removed 1 base at V and 2 bases at J, with 7 bases between. Here the CDR3 reads CSARAGLTDTQYF. In DNA, the CDR3 is TGCAGTGCTAGAGCCGGGCTCACAGATACGCAGTATTTT.

This clonotype was found many times. The rearrangement uses TRBV6-5 and TRBJ2-1; TRBD1 might be the D (6 bases). Germline V gives CDR1 MNHEY, CDR2 SVGAGI. This CDR3 contains 15 residues. V lost 7 bases and J lost 6, with 19 bases in between. The CDR3 is CASKALLTGFNEQFF. DNA of the CDR3: TGTGCCAGCAAAGCCCTCCTTACAGGGTTCAATGAGCAGTTCTTC.

This clonotype was seen at least ten times. The chain employs TRBV14 and TRBJ2-2; the match to TRBD1 covers 8 bases. The junction had 8 bases not matched to a gene; V was cut back by 4 bases and J by 13 bases. Germline CDR1 SGHDN, CDR2 FVKESK. The length of the CDR3 is 13 residues. CDR3 DNA: TGTGCCAGCAGCCCTGGGGATGGACAGGGGCTGTTTTTT. This encodes CASSPGDGQGLFF.

This clonotype appeared a few times. V usage is TRBV29-1 and J usage is TRBJ2-2, with D possibly being TRBD2 (6 bases). With 2 bases removed from V and 0 bases from J, the gap between germline ends came to 10 bases. The germline gives CDR1 SQVTM, CDR2 ANQGSEA. The CDR3 is 15 amino acids. The CDR3 nucleotides are TGCAGCGTTGAACTAGCGCGGACGAACACCGGGGAGCTGTTTTTT. It translates to CSVELARTNTGELFF.

The chain recombines TRBV6-1 with TRBJ2-5; 13 bases match TRBD2. Unmatched junction bases numbered 5, after V lost 6 bases and J lost 1 base. CDR3 length: 16 residues. Germline CDR1 reads MNHNS; CDR2 reads SASEGT. The CDR3 region has the DNA TGTGCCAGCAGGTCAGGACTAGCGGGAGTCCAAGAGACCCAGTACTTC. Translated, it gives CASRSGLAGVQETQYF.

This clonotype was recorded many times. The chain is built from TRBV28 and TRBJ2-3, with D unclear. The V gene's germline CDR1 is MDHEN and CDR2 SYDVKM. The length of the CDR3 is 11 residues. Trimming left V 5 bases short and J 9 bases short, with 9 bases between. This CDR3 reads CASSPSGTQYF. The CDR3, as DNA: TGTGCCAGCAGTCCTAGTGGAACGCAGTATTTT.

The CDR3 DNA reads TGCGCCAGCAGCCATAGGGGGTCTAACACCATATATTTT. Protein product: CASSHRGSNTIYF. The V gene is TRBV4-1, the J gene TRBJ1-3; maybe TRBD1 (6 bases). Trimming pared 3 bases from V and 7 bases from J, leaving 10 bases between. This CDR3 contains 13 residues. From germline, CDR1 is MGHRA and CDR2 YSYEKL.

The table lists this clonotype with a few counts. The chain uses TRBV7-2 and TRBJ1-4, with TRBD1 as a possible D gene (5 bases). CDR1 is SGHTA, CDR2 FQGNSA, per germline. The CDR3 is made up of 15 amino acids. The ends were cut back, 5 bases at V and 0 bases at J, with 10 bases in the middle. CDR3 in amino acids: CASSGRDSTNEKLFF. CDR3 DNA sequence: TGTGCCAGCAGCGGCAGGGATTCAACTAATGAAAAACTGTTTTTT.

This clonotype was seen many times. This sequence joins TRBV5-1 and TRBJ1-6, with a possible D match to TRBD1 (6 bases). Trimming left V 0 bases short and J 10 bases short, with 14 bases between. This CDR3 is built from 15 residues. Germline V lookup: CDR1 SGHRS, CDR2 YFSETQ. In DNA form, the CDR3 reads TGCGCCAGCAGCTTGGTGTGGCAGGGGCTCTCACCCCTCCACTTT. This codes for CASSLVWQGLSPLHF.

Many counts were recorded for this clonotype. This chain uses TRBV5-5 with TRBJ2-7; D possibly matches TRBD1 or TRBD2 (5 bases each). The CDR3 runs to 17 residues. The germline V gene has CDR1 SGHKS and CDR2 YYEKEE (reference sequence). V was trimmed by 1 base and J by 1 base, leaving 18 bases between them. CDR3 in DNA: TGTGCCAGCAGCTTGTCGGCTGGGACGACGGGATCCTACGAGCAGTACTTC. Protein: CASSLSAGTTGSYEQYF.

This clonotype was detected only a few times. The V call is TRBV29-1, the J call TRBJ2-3; no clear D. The germline V and J ends were trimmed by 6 bases and 5 bases, with 6 bases remaining between them. The CDR3 is 10 amino acids. CDR1 and CDR2 (germline): SQVTM, ANQGSEA. The CDR3 DNA follows: TGCAGCGTCCGCCTAGATACGCAGTATTTT. As protein: CSVRLDTQYF.

This clonotype was counted between two and nine times. V usage is TRBV6-1 and J usage is TRBJ2-7, with 11 bases that match TRBD2. This CDR3 comprises 17 residues. The V and J ends lost 4 bases and 1 base, in that order; junction bases with no gene match: 9. Germline assignment: CDR1 MNHNS and CDR2 SASEGT. Here the CDR3 reads CASSARTSGSESYEQYF. CDR3 nucleotides: TGTGCCAGCAGTGCCCGCACTAGCGGGAGTGAGTCCTACGAGCAGTACTTC.

DNA for the CDR3: TGTGCCAGCAGCTTGTCCGGGACAGGCGTCTACAATGAGCAGTTCTTC. It encodes CASSLSGTGVYNEQFF. The chain joins TRBV5-4 to TRBJ2-1, with TRBD1 matching 8 bases. Germline-derived CDR1 and CDR2 are SGHNT and YYREEE (reference sequence). CDR3 length: 16 residues. Trimming cost V 1 base and J 3 bases; bases outside gene matches: 6.

Many counts were recorded for this clonotype. The rearrangement links TRBV28 to TRBJ1-2, with 7 bases that match TRBD1. Germline V gene data show CDR1 as MDHEN and CDR2 as SYDVKM. Trimming at V came to 4 bases and at J to 4 bases, leaving 9 bases not matched to a gene. The CDR3 extends over 15 amino acids. Here the CDR3 reads CASSSQGGHPYGYTF. DNA of the CDR3: TGTGCCAGCAGTTCCCAGGGGGGGCACCCCTATGGCTACACCTTC.

This clonotype has a handful of counts. V usage is TRBV3-1 and J usage is TRBJ1-1; D ambiguous. The CDR3 extends over 14 amino acids. Between the trimmed V and J ends, which lost 2 bases and 3 bases, there was a span of 10 bases. The germline V gene has CDR1 LGHDT and CDR2 YNNKEL (reference sequence). The CDR3 is CASSQPQRYTEAFF. The CDR3 DNA sequence: TGTGCCAGCAGCCAACCTCAGCGTTACACTGAAGCTTTCTTT. The full variable domain, its missing parts supplied by reference TRBV3-1 and TRBJ1-1, is DTAVSQTPKYLVTQMGNDKSIKCEQNLGHDTMYWYKQDSKKFLKIMFSYNNKELIINETVPNRFSPKSPDKAHLNLHINSLELGDSAVYFCASSQPQRYTEAFFGQGTRLTVV.

The gene calls are TRBV6-2 or TRBV6-3 and TRBJ2-2; 7 nucleotides line up with TRBD1. After removal of 6 bases from V and 7 bases from J, the junction contained 2 bases not matched to a gene. This CDR3 is 12 amino acids long. Germline V CDR1 and CDR2: MNHEY, SVGEGT. DNA of the CDR3: TGTGCCAGCAGCTGGACAGGCGGGGAGCTGTTTTTT. It codes for CASSWTGGELFF.